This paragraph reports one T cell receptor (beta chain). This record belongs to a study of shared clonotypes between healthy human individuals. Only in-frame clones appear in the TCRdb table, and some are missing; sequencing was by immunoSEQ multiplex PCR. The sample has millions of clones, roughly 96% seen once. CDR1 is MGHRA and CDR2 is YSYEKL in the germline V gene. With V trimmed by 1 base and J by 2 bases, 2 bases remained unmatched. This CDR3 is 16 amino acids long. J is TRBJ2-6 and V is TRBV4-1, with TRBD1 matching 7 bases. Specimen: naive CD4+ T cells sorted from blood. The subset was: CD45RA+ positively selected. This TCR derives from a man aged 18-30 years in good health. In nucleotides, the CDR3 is TGCGCCAGCAGCCAAGTACAGGGGCCTGGGGCCAACGTCCTGACTTTC. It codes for CASSQVQGPGANVLTF.